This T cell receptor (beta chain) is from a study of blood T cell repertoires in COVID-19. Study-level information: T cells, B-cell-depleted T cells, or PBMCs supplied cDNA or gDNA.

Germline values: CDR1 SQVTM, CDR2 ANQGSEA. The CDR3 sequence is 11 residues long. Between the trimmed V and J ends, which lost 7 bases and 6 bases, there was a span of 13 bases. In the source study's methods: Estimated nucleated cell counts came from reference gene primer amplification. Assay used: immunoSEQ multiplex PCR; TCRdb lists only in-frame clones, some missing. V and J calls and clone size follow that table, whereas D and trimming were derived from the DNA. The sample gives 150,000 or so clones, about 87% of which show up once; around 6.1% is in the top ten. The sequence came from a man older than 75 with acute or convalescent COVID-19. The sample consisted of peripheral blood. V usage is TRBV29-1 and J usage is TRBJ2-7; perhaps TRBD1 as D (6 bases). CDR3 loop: CSAAQGVEQYF. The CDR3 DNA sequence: TGCAGCGCAGCACAGGGAGTCGAGCAGTACTTC.